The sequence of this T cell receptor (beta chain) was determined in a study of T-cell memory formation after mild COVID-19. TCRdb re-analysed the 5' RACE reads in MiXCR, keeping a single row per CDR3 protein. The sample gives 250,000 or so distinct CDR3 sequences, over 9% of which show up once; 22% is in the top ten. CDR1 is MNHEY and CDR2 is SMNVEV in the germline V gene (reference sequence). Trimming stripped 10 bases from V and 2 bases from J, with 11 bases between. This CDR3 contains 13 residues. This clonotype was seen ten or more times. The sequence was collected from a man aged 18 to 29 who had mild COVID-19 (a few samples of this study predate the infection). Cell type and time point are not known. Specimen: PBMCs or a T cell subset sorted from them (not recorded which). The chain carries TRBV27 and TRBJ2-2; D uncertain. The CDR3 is CATGSANTGELFF. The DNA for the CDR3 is TGTGCCACTGGGTCGGCCAACACCGGGGAGCTGTTTTTT.